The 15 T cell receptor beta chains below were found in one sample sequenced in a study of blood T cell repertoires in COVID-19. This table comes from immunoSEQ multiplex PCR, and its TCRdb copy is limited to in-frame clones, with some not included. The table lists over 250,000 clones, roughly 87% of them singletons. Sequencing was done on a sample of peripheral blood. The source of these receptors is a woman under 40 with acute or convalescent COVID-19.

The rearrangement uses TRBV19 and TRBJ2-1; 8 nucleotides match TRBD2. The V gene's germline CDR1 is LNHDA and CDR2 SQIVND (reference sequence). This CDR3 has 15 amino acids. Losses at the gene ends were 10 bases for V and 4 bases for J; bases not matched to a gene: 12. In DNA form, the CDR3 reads TGTGCCACCACCCGGGAGGGTCCAGAATACAATGAGCAGTTCTTC. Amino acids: CATTREGPEYNEQFF.

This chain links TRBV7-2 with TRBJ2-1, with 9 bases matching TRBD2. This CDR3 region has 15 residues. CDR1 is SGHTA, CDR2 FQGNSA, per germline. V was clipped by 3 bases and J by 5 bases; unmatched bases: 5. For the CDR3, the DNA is TGTGCCAGCAGCTTTAACGCGGGGGGGGACAATGAGCAGTTCTTC. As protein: CASSFNAGGDNEQFF.

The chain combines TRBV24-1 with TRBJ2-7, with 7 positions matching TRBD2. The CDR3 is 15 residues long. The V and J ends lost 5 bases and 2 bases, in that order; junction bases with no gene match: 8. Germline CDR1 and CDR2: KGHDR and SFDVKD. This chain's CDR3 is CATSGGGAGAYEQYF. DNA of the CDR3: TGTGCCACCAGTGGGGGAGGGGCGGGAGCCTACGAGCAGTACTTC.

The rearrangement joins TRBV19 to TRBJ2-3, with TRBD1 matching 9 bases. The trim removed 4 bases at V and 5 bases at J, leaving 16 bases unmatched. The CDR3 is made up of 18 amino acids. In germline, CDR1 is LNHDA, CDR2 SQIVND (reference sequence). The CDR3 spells CASSRGDRALSAQDTQYF. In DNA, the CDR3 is TGTGCCAGTAGTAGGGGGGACAGGGCCCTTTCCGCACAAGATACGCAGTATTTT.

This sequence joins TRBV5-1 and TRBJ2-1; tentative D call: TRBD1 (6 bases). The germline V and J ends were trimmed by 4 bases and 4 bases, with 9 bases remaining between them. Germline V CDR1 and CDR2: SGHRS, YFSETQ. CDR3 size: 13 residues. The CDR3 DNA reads TGCGCCAGCAGCCAGGGGAGTTACAATGAGCAGTTCTTC. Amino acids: CASSQGSYNEQFF.

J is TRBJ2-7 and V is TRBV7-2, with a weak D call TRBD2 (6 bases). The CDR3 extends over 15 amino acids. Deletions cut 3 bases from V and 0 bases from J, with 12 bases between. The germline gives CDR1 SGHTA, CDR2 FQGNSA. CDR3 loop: CASSLARTNSYEQYF. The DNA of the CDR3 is TGTGCCAGCAGCTTGGCCCGGACTAACTCCTACGAGCAGTACTTC. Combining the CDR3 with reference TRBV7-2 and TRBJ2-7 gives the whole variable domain GAGVSQSPSNKVTEKGKDVELRCDPISGHTALYWYRQSLGQGLEFLIYFQGNSAPDKSGLPSDRFSAERTGGSVSTLTIQRTQQEDSAVYLCASSLARTNSYEQYFGPGTRLTVT.

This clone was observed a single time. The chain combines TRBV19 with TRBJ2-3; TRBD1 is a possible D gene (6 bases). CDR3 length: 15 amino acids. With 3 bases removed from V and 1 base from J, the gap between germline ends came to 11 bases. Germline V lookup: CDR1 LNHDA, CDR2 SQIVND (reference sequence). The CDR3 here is CASSIWGQGTDTQYF. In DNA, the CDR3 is TGTGCCAGTAGTATCTGGGGGCAGGGCACAGATACGCAGTATTTT.

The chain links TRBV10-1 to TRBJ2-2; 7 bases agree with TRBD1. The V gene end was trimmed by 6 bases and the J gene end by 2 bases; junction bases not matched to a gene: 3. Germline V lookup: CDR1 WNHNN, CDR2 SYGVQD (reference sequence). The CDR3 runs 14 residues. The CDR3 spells CASRGQLNTGELFF. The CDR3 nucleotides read TGCGCCAGCAGGGGACAGCTCAACACCGGGGAGCTGTTTTTT.

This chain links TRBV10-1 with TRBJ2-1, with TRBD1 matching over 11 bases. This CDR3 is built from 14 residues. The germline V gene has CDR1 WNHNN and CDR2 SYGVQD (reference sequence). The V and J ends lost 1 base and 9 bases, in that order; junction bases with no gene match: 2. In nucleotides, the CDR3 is TGCGCCAGCAGTGAGTGGACAGGGGGCGTTGAGCAGTTCTTC. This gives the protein CASSEWTGGVEQFF.

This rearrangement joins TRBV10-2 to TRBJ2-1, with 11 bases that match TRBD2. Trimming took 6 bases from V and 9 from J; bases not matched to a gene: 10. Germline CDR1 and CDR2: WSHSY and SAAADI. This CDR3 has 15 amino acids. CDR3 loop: CASRKTSGEGSEQFF. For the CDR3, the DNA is TGCGCCAGCAGGAAGACTAGCGGGGAGGGAAGTGAGCAGTTCTTC.

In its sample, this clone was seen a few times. The CDR3 DNA sequence: TGTGCCAGCTCACCACCCGGGACAGGGGTTATTGGCTACACCTTC. This translates into CASSPPGTGVIGYTF. The chain has TRBV18 and TRBJ1-2; 10 bases match TRBD1. V shed 0 bases, J shed 7 bases, and the junction held 5 bases outside the gene matches. Germline loops: CDR1 KGHSH, CDR2 LQKENI. The CDR3 consists of 15 residues.

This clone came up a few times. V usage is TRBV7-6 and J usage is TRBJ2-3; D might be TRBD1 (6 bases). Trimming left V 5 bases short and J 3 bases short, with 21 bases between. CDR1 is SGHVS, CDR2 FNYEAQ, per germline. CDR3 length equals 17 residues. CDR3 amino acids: CASSIQPRGSGTDTQYF. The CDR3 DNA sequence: TGTGCCAGCAGCATCCAGCCCAGGGGCTCGGGGACAGATACGCAGTATTTT. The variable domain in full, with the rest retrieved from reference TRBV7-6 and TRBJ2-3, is GAGVSQSPRYKVTKRGQDVALRCDPISGHVSLYWYRQALGQGPEFLTYFNYEAQQDKSGLPNDRFSAERPEGSISTLTIQRTEQRDSAMYRCASSIQPRGSGTDTQYFGPGTRLTVL.

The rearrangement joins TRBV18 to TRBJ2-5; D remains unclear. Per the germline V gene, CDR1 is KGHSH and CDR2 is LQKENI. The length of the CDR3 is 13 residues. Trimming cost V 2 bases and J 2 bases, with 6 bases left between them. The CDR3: CASSPVRQETQYF. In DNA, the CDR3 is TGTGCCAGCTCACCAGTCAGGCAAGAGACCCAGTACTTC.

The CDR3 loop is CASSLDSGRVNEQFF. The CDR3 DNA reads TGCGCCAGCAGCTTGGATAGCGGGAGGGTCAATGAGCAGTTCTTC. This chain connects TRBV5-1 to TRBJ2-1, with 11 nucleotides matching TRBD2. CDR1 and CDR2 from the germline V gene are SGHRS and YFSETQ. The CDR3 length is 15 residues. V shed 0 bases, J shed 6 bases, and the junction held 2 bases outside the gene matches.

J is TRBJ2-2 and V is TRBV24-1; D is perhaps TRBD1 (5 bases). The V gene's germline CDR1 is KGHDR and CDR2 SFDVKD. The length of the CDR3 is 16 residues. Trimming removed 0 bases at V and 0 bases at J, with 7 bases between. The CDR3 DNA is TGTGCCACCAGTGATTTGAGGGGATCGAACACCGGGGAGCTGTTTTTT. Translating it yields CATSDLRGSNTGELFF.